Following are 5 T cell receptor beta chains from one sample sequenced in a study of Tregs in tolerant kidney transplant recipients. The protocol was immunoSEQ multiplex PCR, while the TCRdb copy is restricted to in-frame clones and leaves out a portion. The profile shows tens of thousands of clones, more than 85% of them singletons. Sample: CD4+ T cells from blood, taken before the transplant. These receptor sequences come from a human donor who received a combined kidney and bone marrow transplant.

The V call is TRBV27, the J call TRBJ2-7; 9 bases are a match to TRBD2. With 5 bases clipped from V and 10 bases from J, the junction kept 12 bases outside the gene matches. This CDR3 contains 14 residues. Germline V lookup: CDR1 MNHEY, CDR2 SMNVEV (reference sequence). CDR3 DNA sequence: TGTGCCAGCAGTCCTCCGGGCGGGAGGGTCGGCCAGTACTTC. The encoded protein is CASSPPGGRVGQYF.

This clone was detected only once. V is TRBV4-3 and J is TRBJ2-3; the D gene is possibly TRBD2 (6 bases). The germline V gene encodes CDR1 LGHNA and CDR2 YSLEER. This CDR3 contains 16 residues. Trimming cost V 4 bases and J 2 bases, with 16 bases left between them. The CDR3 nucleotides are TGCGCCAGCAGCCTCGGAGGGCGCGGGGCCACAGATACGCAGTATTTT. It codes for CASSLGGRGATDTQYF.

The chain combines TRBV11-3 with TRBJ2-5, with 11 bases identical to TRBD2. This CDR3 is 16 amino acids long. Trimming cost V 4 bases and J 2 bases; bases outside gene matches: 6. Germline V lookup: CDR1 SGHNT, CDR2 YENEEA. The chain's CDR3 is CASSSQGLAAQETQYF. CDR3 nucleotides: TGTGCCAGCAGCTCTCAGGGACTAGCGGCACAAGAGACCCAGTACTTC.

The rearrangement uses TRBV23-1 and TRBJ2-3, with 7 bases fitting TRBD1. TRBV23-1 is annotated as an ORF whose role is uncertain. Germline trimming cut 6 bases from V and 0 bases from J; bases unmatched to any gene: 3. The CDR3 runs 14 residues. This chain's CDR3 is CASRKGQSTDTQYF. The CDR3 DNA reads TGCGCCAGCAGGAAGGGACAGAGCACAGATACGCAGTATTTT.

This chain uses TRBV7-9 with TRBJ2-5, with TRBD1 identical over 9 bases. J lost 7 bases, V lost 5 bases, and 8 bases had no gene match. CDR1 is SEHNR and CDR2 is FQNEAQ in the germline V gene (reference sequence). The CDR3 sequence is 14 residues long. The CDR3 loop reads CASSPWTGEGTQYF. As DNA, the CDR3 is TGTGCCAGCAGCCCCTGGACAGGGGAGGGGACCCAGTACTTC. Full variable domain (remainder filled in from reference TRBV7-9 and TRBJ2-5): DTGVSQNPRHKITKRGQNVTFRCDPISEHNRLYWYRQTLGQGPEFLTYFQNEAQLEKSRLLSDRFSAERPKGSFSTLEIQRTEQGDSAMYLCASSPWTGEGTQYFGPGTRLLVL.